This T cell receptor (beta chain) was identified in a study of radiotherapy plus CTLA-4 blockade in lung cancer (dated by TCRdb to the late 2010s). With regard to the full study: Among enrolled patients, approximately 19% had an objective response and roughly 31% reached disease control.

This clone was counted a single time. Its antigen is still unknown. Base qualities are not provided; no much larger clone lies one nucleotide away. The study evaluated CTLA-4 blockade (ipilimumab) given together with focal radiation therapy in patients who had chemo-refractory metastatic non-small-cell lung cancer. Broader findings and caveats from the paper: After treatment with radiotherapy and ipilimumab, TCR clones that came from tumors expanded in the peripheral blood. The strongest predictors of response were reported to be early dynamic shifts in blood T cell clones along with a rise in serum interferon-beta following radiation.

The CDR3 sequence holds 14 residues, the cysteine and phenylalanine included. The retained sequence is limited to the CDR3, 42 bases, with the frame set at the first base. CDR1 and CDR2 are read off the germline V gene (reference sequence) as WNHNN and SYGVQD. The trim is 5 bases for V and 5 bases for J, with a gap of 14 bases between the germline ends. Library creation used the immunoSEQ multiplex PCR assay. Entries here come from immuneACCESS through TCRdb and include only in-frame sequences with V and J called. Some clones fail to appear in such tables; in the studies checked, an unresolved V gene covers under half of the shortfall, and the cause of the remainder is unknown. This sample holds some 100,000 clones; about four fifths were observed only once. The ten largest clones represent 5.2% of the sample.

The rearranged segments are TRBV10-1 and TRBJ2-3; the D gene assignment is ambiguous. This clonotype was sampled from a human donor with non-small cell lung cancer who had a partial response to radiotherapy plus ipilimumab. The material sequenced was peripheral blood, taken from a patient treated with radiotherapy plus ipilimumab. The nucleotides are TGCGCCAGCAGTACGACTCTCCCCCTAGATACGCAGTATTTT. Its translation reads: CASSTTLPLDTQYF.